This T cell receptor beta chain was profiled in a study of shared clonotypes between healthy human individuals. In the case of this clone: Its cognate antigen is unknown.

Several immunoSEQ 96-well plates shared each subset's DNA, each plate a replicate. Generated by immunoSEQ multiplex PCR, the TCRdb table keeps only in-frame clones and is missing some. The sample lists around 1.5 million clones, 95% to 99% occurring once. Findings of the study overall: Represented diversity, genetic and exposure-history alike, was limited by few donors.

Trimming left V 0 bases short and J 7 bases short, with 19 bases between. The CDR3 is made up of 17 amino acids. CDR1 and CDR2 (germline): MNHEY, SMNVEV (reference sequence). The rearrangement joins TRBV27 to TRBJ1-5; a possible D gene is TRBD1 (5 bases). The source material was naive CD4+ T cells sorted from blood. Subset specified: CD45RA+ positively selected. This sequence was found in a man between 25 and 39 years old in good health. The CDR3: CASSLSGVPTVWQPQHF. In DNA form, the CDR3 reads TGTGCCAGCAGTTTATCAGGGGTCCCAACCGTTTGGCAGCCCCAGCATTTT.